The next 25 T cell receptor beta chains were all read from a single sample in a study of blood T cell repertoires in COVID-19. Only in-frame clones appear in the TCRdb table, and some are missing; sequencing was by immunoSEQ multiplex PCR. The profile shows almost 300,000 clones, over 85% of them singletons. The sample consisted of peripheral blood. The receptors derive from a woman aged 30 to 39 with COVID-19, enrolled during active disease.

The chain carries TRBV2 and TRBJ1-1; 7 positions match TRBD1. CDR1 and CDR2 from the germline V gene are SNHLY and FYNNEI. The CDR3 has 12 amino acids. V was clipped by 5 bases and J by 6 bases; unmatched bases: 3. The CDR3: CASSITGAEAFF. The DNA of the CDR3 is TGTGCCAGCAGTATCACAGGGGCTGAAGCTTTCTTT. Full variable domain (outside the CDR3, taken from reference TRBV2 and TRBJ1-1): EPEVTQTPSHQVTQMGQEVILRCVPISNHLYFYWYRQILGQKVEFLVSFYNNEISEKSEIFDDQFSVERPDGSNFTLKIRSTKLEDSAMYFCASSITGAEAFFGQGTRLTVV.

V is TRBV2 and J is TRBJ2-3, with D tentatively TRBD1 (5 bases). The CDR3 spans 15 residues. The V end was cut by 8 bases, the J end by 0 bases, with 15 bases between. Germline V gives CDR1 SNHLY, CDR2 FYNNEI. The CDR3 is CASLIRTTSTDTQYF. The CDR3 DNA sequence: TGTGCCAGCCTAATACGGACAACAAGCACAGATACGCAGTATTTT. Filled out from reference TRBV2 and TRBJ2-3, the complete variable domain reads EPEVTQTPSHQVTQMGQEVILRCVPISNHLYFYWYRQILGQKVEFLVSFYNNEISEKSEIFDDQFSVERPDGSNFTLKIRSTKLEDSAMYFCASLIRTTSTDTQYFGPGTRLTVL.

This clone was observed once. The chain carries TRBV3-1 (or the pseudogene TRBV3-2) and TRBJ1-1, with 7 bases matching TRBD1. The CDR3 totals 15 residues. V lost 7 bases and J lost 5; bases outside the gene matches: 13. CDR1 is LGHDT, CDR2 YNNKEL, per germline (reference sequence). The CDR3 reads CASTHLRGASTEAFF. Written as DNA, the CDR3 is TGTGCCAGCACCCACCTCAGGGGGGCGAGTACTGAAGCTTTCTTT.

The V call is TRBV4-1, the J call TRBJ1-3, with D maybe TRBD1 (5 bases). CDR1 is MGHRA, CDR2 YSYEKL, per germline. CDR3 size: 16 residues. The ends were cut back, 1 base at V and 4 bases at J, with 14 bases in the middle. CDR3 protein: CASSQAGGTQGNTIYF. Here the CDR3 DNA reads TGCGCCAGCAGCCAAGCTGGGGGGACCCAGGGAAACACCATATATTTT.

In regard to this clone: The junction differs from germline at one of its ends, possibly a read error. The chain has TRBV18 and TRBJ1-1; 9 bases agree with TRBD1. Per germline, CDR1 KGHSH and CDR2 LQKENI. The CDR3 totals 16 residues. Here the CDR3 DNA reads TGTGCCAGCTCACCGGGGACAGGGAGAGGTAACAGTGAAGCTTTCTTT. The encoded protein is CASSPGTGRGNSEAFF.

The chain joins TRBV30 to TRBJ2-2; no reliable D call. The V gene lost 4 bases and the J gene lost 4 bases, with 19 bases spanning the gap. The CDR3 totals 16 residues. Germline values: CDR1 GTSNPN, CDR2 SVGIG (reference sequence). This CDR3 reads CAWTMAHGPGTGELFF. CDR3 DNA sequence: TGTGCCTGGACCATGGCCCATGGGCCCGGCACCGGGGAGCTGTTTTTT.

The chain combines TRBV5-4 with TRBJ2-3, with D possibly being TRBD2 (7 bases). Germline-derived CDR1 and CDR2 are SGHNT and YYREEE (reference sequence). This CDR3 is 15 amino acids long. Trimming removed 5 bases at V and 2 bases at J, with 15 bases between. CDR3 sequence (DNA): TGTGCCAGCAGTCCCCGCGGGGGCTACACAGATACGCAGTATTTT. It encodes CASSPRGGYTDTQYF.

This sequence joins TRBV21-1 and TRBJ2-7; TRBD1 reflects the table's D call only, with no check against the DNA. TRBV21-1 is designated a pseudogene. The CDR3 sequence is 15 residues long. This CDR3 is CASSKVTGKTYEQYF. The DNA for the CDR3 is TGTGCCAGCAGCAAAGTGACAGGGAAAACCTACGAGCAGTACTTC.

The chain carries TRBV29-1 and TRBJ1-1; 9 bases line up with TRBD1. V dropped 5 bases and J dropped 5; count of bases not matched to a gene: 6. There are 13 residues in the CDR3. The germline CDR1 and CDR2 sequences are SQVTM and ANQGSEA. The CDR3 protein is CSVPLQGATEAFF. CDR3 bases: TGCAGCGTTCCCTTACAGGGGGCAACTGAAGCTTTCTTT.

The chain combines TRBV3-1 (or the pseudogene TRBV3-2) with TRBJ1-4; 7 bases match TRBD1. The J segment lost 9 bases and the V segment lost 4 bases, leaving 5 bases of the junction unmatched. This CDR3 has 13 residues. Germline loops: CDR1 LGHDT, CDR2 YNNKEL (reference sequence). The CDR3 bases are TGTGCCAGCAGCCCCCGACAGGGCCAAAAACTGTTTTTT. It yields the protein CASSPRQGQKLFF.

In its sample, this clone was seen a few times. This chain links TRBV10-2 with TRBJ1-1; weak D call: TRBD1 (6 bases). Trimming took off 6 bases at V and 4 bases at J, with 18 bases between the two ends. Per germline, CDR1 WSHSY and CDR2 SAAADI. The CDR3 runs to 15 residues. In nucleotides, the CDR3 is TGCGCCAGCAGAGAACAGGGCAAGTTGGGCACTGAAGCTTTCTTT. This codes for CASREQGKLGTEAFF.

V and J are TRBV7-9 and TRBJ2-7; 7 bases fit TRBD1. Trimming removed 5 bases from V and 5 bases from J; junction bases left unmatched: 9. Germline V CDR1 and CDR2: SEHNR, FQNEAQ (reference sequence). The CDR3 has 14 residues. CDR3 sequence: CASSATGAAHEQYF. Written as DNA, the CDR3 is TGTGCCAGCAGCGCAACAGGGGCAGCCCACGAGCAGTACTTC.

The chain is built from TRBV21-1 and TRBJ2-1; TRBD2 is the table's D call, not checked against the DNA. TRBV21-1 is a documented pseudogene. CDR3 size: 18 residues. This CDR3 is CASSKVWASGDSYNEQFF. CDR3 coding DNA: TGTGCCAGCAGCAAAGTTTGGGCTAGCGGGGACTCCTACAATGAGCAGTTCTTC.

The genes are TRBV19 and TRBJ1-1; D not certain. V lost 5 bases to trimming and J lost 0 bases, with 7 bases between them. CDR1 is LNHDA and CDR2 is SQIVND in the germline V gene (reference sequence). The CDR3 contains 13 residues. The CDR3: CASSASVNTEAFF. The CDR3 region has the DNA TGTGCCAGTAGTGCCTCAGTGAACACTGAAGCTTTCTTT. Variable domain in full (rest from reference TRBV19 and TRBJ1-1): DGGITQSPKYLFRKEGQNVTLSCEQNLNHDAMYWYRQDPGQGLRLIYYSQIVNDFQKGDIAEGYSVSREKKESFPLTVTSAQKNPTAFYLCASSASVNTEAFFGQGTRLTVV.

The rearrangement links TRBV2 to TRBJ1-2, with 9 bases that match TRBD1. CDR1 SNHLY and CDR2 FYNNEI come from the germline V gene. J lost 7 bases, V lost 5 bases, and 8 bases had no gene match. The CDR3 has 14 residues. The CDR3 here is CASSQEGTGLGYTF. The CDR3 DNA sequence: TGTGCCAGCAGTCAGGAGGGGACAGGGCTTGGCTACACCTTC.

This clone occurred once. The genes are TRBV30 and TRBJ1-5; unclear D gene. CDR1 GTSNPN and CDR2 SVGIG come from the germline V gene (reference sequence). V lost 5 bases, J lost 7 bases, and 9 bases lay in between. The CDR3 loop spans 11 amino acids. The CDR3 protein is CAWGSEQPQHF. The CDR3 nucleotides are TGTGCCTGGGGGTCGGAGCAGCCCCAGCATTTT.

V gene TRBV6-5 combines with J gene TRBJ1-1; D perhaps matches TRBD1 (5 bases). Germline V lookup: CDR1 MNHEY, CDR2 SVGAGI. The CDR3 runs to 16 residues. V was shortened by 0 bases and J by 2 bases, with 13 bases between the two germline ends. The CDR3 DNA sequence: TGTGCCAGCAGTTACTCCCGCAGGGCCCTTAACACTGAAGCTTTCTTT. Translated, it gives CASSYSRRALNTEAFF.

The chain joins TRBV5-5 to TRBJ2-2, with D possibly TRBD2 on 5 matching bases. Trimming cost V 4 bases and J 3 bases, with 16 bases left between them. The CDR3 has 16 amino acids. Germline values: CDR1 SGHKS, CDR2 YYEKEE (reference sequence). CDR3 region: CASSAPSGIDTGELFF. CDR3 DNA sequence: TGTGCCAGCAGCGCGCCCTCCGGGATTGACACCGGGGAGCTGTTTTTT.

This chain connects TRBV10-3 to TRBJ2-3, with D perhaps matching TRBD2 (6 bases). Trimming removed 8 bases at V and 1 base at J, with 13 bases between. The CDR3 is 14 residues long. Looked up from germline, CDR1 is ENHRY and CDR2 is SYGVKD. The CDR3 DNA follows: TGTGCCATCTCCCAGACGGGAGGCACAGATACGCAGTATTTT. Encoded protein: CAISQTGGTDTQYF.

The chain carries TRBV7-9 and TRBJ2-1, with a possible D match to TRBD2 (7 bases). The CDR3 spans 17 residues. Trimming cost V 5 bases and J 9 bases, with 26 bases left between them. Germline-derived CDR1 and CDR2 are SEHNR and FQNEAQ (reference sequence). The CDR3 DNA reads TGTGCCAGCAGCCCCCTCCCCGGACAGCCACCGGGAGGTGAGCAGTTCTTC. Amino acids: CASSPLPGQPPGGEQFF.

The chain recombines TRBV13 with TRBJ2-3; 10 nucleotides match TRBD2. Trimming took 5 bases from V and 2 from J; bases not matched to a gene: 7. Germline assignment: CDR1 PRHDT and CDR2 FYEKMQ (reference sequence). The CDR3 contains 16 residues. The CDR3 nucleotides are TGTGCCAGCAGCCCCCCGGGACTAGCGTTCACAGATACGCAGTATTTT. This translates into CASSPPGLAFTDTQYF.

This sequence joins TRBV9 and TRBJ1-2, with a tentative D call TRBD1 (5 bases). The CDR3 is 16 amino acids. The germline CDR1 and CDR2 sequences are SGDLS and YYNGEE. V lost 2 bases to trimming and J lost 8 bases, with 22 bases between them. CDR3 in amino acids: CASSVSGLGLISGYTF. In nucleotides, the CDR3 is TGTGCCAGCAGCGTGTCAGGGCTCGGTCTTATTTCGGGCTACACCTTC.

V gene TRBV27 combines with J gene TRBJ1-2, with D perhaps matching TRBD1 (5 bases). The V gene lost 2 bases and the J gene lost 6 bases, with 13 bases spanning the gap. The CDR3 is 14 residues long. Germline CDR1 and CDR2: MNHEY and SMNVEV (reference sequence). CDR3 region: CASSLGAGWDGYTF. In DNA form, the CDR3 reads TGTGCCAGCAGTTTAGGGGCAGGCTGGGATGGCTACACCTTC.

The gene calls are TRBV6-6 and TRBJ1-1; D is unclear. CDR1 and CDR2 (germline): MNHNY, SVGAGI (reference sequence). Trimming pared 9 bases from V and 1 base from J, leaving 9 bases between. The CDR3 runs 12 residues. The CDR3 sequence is CASIRGNTEAFF. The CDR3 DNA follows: TGTGCCAGTATTCGGGGGAACACTGAAGCTTTCTTT.

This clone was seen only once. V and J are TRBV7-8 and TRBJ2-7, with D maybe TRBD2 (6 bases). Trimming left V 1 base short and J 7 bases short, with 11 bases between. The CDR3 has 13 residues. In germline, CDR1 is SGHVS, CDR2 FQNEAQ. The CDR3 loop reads CASSLGGDLEQYF. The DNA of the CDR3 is TGTGCCAGCAGCTTAGGGGGGGATCTAGAGCAGTACTTC.